The TCR beta chain described here comes from a study of blood T cell repertoires in COVID-19. V lost 4 bases, J lost 0 bases, and 7 bases lay in between. The CDR3 is 13 residues long. Germline assignment: CDR1 SQVTM and CDR2 ANQGSEA. TCRdb keeps only in-frame clones here, not all; method: immunoSEQ multiplex PCR. The sample includes tens of thousands of clones, about 91% seen only once; the top ten take less than 15%. The rearrangement joins TRBV29-1 to TRBJ1-5, with D unresolved. The receptor comes from a man aged 70 or older with active or convalescent COVID-19. The specimen sequenced was peripheral blood. The CDR3 DNA is TGCAGCGTTGGCGGGAATAGCAATCAGCCCCAGCATTTT. It yields the protein CSVGGNSNQPQHF.